The 9 T cell receptor beta chains given below trace back to one sample, sequenced in a study of shared clonotypes between healthy human individuals. TCRdb's copy holds only in-frame clones and misses some; the assay was immunoSEQ multiplex PCR. This sample has roughly 2,000,000 clones, with roughly 94% found just once. In the naive CD8 group, cells lacked CD45RO and were positively selected for CCR7, so terminally differentiated effector memory CD45RA+ cells were left out. The sequencing sample was made of naive CD8+ T cells sorted from blood. The receptors shown here come from a man aged 18 to 35 in good health.

The V call is TRBV10-3, the J call TRBJ1-2, with D unresolved. CDR3 length: 14 residues. The V and J ends lost 2 bases and 4 bases respectively, with 11 bases between them. Looked up from germline, CDR1 is ENHRY and CDR2 is SYGVKD. As DNA, the CDR3 is TGTGCCATCAGTGAGGGGGTTGTCAGCTATGGCTACACCTTC. This sequence encodes CAISEGVVSYGYTF.

This clone appeared once. The rearrangement links TRBV21-1 to TRBJ1-1. TRBV21-1 is a pseudogene locus. CDR3 length: 13 amino acids. CDR3: CASSNPGGTLKGF. The DNA of the CDR3 is TGTGCCAGCAGCAATCCCGGGGGCACATTAAAGGGGTTT.

Comments on this clone: This specimen includes other DNA sequences encoding the same CDR3. The rearrangement joins TRBV5-6 to TRBJ2-7; perhaps TRBD2 as D (5 bases). The CDR3 runs to 12 residues. In germline, CDR1 is SGHDT, CDR2 YYEEEE. Trimming took 0 bases from V and 7 from J, leaving 8 bases between them. CDR3 amino acids: CASSLATGEQYF. The DNA of the CDR3 is TGTGCCAGCAGCTTGGCCACGGGGGAGCAGTACTTC. The variable domain in full, completed from reference TRBV5-6 and TRBJ2-7, reads DAGVTQSPTHLIKTRGQQVTLRCSPKSGHDTVSWYQQALGQGPQFIFQYYEEEERQRGNFPDRFSGHQFPNYSSELNVNALLLGDSALYLCASSLATGEQYFGPGTRLTVT.

As to this clone: Other DNA sequences in the sample encode the same CDR3. This chain joins TRBV27 and TRBJ1-2, with D perhaps TRBD1 (6 bases). Germline V gives CDR1 MNHEY, CDR2 SMNVEV (reference sequence). V gave up 5 bases and J gave up 2 bases, with 9 bases separating them. CDR3 length: 13 residues. CDR3 protein: CASSLQGNYGYTF. As DNA, the CDR3 is TGTGCCAGCAGTCTACAGGGCAACTATGGCTACACCTTC.

The chain uses TRBV15 and TRBJ2-7; D may match TRBD1 or TRBD2 (5 bases each). CDR3 length: 16 residues. Trimming removed 0 bases from V and 3 bases from J, with 15 bases in between. The germline CDR1 and CDR2 sequences are LNHNV and YYDKDF (reference sequence). The CDR3 region is CATSRDPGTFDYEQYF. The CDR3 DNA is TGTGCCACCAGCAGAGACCCGGGGACCTTTGACTACGAGCAGTACTTC.

This clone was seen more than once but under ten times. The genes are TRBV18 and TRBJ1-6; weak D call: TRBD1 (6 bases). The germline V gene encodes CDR1 KGHSH and CDR2 LQKENI. Between the trimmed V and J ends, which lost 6 bases and 8 bases, there was a span of 14 bases. The CDR3 covers 14 residues. DNA of the CDR3: TGTGCCAGCTCCCCGACAGGTTTTGATTCACCCCTCCACTTT. Its protein product is CASSPTGFDSPLHF.

CDR3 coding DNA: TGTGCCAGCAGTCTGGCAGGTTACACAGATACGCAGTATTTT. Translation: CASSLAGYTDTQYF. The chain employs TRBV27 and TRBJ2-3; the D is unclear. Germline assignment: CDR1 MNHEY and CDR2 SMNVEV (reference sequence). V was pared by 5 bases and J by 2 bases, with 11 bases between. The CDR3 totals 14 residues.

V gene TRBV10-3 combines with J gene TRBJ2-2; no clear D gene. Trimming shortened V by 6 bases and J by 1 base, and 9 bases separated the two germline ends. Germline CDR1 is ENHRY and CDR2 is SYGVKD. This CDR3 is 14 amino acids long. This chain's CDR3 is CAIRPDQNTGELFF. The CDR3 DNA is TGTGCCATCAGACCTGACCAGAACACCGGGGAGCTGTTTTTT.

Remarks on this clone: Other DNA sequences from this sample encode an identical CDR3 as well. V usage is TRBV5-1 and J usage is TRBJ2-1; D is perhaps TRBD1 (5 bases). CDR1 SGHRS and CDR2 YFSETQ come from the germline V gene. Trimming removed 1 base from V and 0 bases from J, with 8 bases in between. This CDR3 has 15 residues. This CDR3 reads CASSLTGPSYNEQFF. DNA for the CDR3: TGCGCCAGCAGCTTGACAGGTCCCTCCTACAATGAGCAGTTCTTC.